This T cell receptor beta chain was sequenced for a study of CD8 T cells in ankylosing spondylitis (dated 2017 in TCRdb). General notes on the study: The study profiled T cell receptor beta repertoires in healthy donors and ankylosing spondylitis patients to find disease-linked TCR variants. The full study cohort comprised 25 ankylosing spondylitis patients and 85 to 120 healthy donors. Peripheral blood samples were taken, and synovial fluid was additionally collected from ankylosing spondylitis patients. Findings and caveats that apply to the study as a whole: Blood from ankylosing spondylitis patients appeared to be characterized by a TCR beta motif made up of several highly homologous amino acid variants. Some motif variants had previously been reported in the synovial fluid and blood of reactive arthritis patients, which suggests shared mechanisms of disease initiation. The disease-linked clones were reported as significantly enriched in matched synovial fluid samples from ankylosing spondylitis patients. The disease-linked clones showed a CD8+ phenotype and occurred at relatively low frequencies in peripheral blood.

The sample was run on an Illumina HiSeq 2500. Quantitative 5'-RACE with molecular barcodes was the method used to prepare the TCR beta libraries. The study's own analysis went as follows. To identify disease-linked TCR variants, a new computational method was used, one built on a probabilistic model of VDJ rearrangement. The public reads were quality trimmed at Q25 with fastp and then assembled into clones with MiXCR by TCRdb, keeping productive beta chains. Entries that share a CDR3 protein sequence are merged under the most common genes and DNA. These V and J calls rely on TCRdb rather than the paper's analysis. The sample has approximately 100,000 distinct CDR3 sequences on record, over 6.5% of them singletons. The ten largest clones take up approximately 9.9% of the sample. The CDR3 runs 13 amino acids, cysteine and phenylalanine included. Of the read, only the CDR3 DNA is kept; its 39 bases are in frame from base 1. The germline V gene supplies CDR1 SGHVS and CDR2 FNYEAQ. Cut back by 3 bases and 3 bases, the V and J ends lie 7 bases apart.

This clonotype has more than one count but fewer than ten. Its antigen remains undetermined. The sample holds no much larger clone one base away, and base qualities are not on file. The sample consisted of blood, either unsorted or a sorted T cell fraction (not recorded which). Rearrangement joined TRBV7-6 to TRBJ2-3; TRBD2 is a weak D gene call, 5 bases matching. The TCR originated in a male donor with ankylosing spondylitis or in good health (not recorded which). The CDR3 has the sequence CASSFGETDTQYF. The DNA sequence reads TGTGCCAGCAGCTTTGGGGAGACAGATACGCAGTATTTT.